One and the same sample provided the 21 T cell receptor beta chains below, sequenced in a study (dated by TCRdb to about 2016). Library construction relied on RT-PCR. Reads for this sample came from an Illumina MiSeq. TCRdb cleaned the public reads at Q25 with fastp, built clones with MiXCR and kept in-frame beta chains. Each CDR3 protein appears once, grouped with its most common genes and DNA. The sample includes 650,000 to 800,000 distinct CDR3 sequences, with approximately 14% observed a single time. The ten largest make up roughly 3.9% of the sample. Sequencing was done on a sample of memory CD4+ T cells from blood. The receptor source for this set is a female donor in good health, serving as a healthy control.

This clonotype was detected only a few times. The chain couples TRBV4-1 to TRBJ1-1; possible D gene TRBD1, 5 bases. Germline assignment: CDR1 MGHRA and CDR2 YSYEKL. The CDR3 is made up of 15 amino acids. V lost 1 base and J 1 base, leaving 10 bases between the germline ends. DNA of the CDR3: TGCGCCAGCAGCCAAGGGGGGTGGGAGAACACTGAAGCTTTCTTT. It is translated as CASSQGGWENTEAFF.

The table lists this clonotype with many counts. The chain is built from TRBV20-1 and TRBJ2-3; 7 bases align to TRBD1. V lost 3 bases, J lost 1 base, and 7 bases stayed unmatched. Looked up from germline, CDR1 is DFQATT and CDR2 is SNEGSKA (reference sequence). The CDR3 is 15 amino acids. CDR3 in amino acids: CSASWSGGGTDTQYF. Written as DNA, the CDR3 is TGCAGTGCTAGCTGGTCAGGGGGTGGCACAGATACGCAGTATTTT.

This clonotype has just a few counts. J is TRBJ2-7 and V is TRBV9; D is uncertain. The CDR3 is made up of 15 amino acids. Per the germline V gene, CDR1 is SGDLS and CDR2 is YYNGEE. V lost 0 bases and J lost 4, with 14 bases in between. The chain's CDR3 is CASSVDGVNSYEQYF. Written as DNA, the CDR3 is TGTGCCAGCAGCGTAGACGGAGTCAACTCGTACGAGCAGTACTTC.

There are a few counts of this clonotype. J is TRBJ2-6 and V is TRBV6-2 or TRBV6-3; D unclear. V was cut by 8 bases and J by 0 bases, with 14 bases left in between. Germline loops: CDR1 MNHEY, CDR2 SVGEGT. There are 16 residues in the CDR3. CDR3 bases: TGTGCCAGCGGGAAAGGGTACCTCTCTGGGGCCAACGTCCTGACTTTC. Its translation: CASGKGYLSGANVLTF.

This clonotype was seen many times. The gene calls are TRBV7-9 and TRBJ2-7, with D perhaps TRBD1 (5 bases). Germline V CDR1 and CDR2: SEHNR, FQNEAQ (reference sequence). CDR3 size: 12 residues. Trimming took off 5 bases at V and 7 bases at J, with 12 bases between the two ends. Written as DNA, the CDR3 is TGTGCCAGCAGCCCGTGGGGCGGTGAGCAGTACTTC. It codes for CASSPWGGEQYF.

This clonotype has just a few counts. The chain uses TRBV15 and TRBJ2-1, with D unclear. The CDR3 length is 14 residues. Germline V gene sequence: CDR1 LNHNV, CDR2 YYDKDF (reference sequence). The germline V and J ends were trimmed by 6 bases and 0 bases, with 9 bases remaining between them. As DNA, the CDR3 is TGTGCCACCAGAGCCTTTGACTCCTACAATGAGCAGTTCTTC. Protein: CATRAFDSYNEQFF. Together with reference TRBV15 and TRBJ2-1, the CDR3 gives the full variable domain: DAMVIQNPRYQVTQFGKPVTLSCSQTLNHNVMYWYQQKSSQAPKLLFHYYDKDFNNEADTPDNFQSRRPNTSFCFLDIRSPGLGDTAMYLCATRAFDSYNEQFFGPGTRLTVL.

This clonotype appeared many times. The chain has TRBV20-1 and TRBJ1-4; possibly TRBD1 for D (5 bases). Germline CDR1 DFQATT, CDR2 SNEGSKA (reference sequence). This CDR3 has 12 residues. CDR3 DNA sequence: TGCAGCCCGGGGGGGACTAATGAAAAACTGTTTTTT. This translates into CSPGGTNEKLFF.

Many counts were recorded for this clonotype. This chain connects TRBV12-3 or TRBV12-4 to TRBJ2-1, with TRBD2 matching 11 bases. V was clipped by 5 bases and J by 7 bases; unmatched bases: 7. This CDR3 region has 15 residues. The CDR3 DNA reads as TGTGCCAGCAGTCCGACTAGCGGGATCCCGAATGAGCAGTTCTTC. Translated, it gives CASSPTSGIPNEQFF.

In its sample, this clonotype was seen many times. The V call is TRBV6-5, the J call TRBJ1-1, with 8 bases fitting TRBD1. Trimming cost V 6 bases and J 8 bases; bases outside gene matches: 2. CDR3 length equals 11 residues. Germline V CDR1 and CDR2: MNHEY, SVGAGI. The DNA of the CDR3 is TGTGCCAGCAGGGGGGACAGGGAAGCTTTCTTT. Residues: CASRGDREAFF.

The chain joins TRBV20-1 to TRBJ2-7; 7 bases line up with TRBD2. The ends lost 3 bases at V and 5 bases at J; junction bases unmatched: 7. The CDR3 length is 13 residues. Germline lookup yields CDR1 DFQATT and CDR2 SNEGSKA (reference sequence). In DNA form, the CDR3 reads TGCAGTGCTAGTAACGGGGGGACGGACGAGCAGTACTTC. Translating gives CSASNGGTDEQYF.

CDR3 DNA sequence: TGTGCCAGCAGTACAACCCAGACACGATCAGGAGCCTACAATGAGCAGTTCTTC. Translation gives CASSTTQTRSGAYNEQFF. The J gene is TRBJ2-1, the V gene TRBV12-3 or TRBV12-4; D is uncertain. V gave up 5 bases and J gave up 2 bases, with 22 bases separating them. CDR3 length: 18 residues.

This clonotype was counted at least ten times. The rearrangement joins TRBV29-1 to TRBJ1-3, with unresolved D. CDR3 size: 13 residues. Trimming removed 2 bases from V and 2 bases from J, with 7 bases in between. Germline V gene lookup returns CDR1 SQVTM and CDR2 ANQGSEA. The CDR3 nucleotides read TGCAGCGTTGAATCGGATACTGGAAACACCATATATTTT. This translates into CSVESDTGNTIYF.

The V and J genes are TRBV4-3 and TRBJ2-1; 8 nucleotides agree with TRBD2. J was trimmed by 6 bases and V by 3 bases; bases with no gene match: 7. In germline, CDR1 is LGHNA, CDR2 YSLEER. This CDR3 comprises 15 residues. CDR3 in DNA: TGCGCCAGCAGCCAGTCCTCGGGGGGGGCCAATGAGCAGTTCTTC. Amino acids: CASSQSSGGANEQFF.

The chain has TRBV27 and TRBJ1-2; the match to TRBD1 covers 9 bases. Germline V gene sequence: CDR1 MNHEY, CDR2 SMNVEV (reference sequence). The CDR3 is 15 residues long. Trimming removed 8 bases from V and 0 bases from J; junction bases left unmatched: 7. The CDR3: CASRHRGPTNYGYTF. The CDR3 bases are TGTGCCAGCCGACACAGGGGGCCTACTAACTATGGCTACACCTTC.

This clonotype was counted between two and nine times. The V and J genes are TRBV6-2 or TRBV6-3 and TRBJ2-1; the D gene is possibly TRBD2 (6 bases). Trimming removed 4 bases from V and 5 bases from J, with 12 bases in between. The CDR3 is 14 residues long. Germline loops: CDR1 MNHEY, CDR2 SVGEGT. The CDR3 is CASSWPGVHNEQFF. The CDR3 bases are TGTGCCAGCAGTTGGCCGGGAGTTCACAATGAGCAGTTCTTC.

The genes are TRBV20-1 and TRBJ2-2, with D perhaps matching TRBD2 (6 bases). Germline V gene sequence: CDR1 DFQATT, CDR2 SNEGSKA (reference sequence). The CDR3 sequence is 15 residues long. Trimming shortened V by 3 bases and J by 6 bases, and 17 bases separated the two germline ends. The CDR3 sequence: CSASASGDRSGELFF. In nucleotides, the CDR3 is TGCAGTGCTAGTGCTTCGGGAGATCGGTCCGGGGAGCTGTTTTTT.

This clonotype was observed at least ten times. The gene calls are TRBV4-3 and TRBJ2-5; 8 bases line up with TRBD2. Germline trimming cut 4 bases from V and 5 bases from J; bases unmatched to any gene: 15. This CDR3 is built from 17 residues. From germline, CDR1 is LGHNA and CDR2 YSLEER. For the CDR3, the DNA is TGCGCCAGCAGCCCAGCCGGGACTAGTAAAACCGGGGAGACCCAGTACTTC. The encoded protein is CASSPAGTSKTGETQYF.

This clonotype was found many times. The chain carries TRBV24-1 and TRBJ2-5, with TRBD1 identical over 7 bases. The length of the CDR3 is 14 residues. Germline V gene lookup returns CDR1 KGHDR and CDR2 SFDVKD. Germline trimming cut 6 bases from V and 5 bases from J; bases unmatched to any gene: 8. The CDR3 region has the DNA TGTGCCACCAGTTCTCCAGGGGGAAAGGAGACCCAGTACTTC. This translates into CATSSPGGKETQYF.

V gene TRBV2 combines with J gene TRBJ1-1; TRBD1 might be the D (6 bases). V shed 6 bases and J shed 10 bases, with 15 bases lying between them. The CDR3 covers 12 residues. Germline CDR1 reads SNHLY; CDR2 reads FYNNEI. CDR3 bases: TGTGCCAGCAGGACCGAGGGGGGGAGAGCTTTCTTT. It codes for CASRTEGGRAFF.

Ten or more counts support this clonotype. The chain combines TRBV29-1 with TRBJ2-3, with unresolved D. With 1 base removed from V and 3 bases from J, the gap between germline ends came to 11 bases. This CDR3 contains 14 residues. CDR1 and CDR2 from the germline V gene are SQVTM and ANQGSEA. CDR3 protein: CSVEGITGTDTQYF. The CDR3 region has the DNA TGCAGCGTTGAAGGTATTACTGGGACAGATACGCAGTATTTT.

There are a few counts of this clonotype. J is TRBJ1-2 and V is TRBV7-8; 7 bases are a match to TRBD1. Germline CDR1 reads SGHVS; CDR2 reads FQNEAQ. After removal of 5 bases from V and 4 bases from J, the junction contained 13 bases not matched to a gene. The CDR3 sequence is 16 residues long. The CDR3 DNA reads TGTGCCAGCAGCCGTCCGCCCCAGGGGGGATCCTATGGCTACACCTTC. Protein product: CASSRPPQGGSYGYTF.